A selection of T cell receptor beta chains follows, all from one sample in a study of shared clonotypes between healthy human individuals. The protocol was immunoSEQ multiplex PCR, while the TCRdb copy is restricted to in-frame clones and leaves out a portion. The repertoire has around 1.9 million clones, 93% of them found once; the top ten carry under 2%. Sequences were obtained from naive CD8+ T cells from PBMCs. All receptors derive from a man in his late teens or twenties in good health. Some clones in this sample may be carry-over from other donors' samples. The CDR3 runs from the conserved cysteine through the conserved F or W. The D gene is left open where the match is weak. Part of the rows lack a size; the others show once, few, many or a class for expanded clones.

13 TRBJ1-1 . few TRBV6-6 TGTGCCAGCAGCCAACCGGGGAACACTGAAGCTTTCTTT CASSQPGNTEAFF
14 TRBJ2-7 TRBD1 . TRBV9 TGTGCCAGCAGCTTAGGGACAGGGAGCTACGAGCAGTACTTC CASSLGTGSYEQYF
18 TRBJ2-2 TRBD2 . TRBV28 TGTGCCAGCAGTCCTGCTCGACTAGCGGGAGAGGTCACCGGGGAGCTGTTTTTT CASSPARLAGEVTGELFF
17 TRBJ2-7 TRBD2 . TRBV7-9 TGTGCCAGCAGCTCCAATCAGGGACTAACAAGCTCCTACGAGCAGTACTTC CASSSNQGLTSSYEQYF
15 TRBJ2-7 . . TRBV5-8 TGTGCCAGCAGCCCCTTGGGACTTATACTCTACGAGCAGTACTTC CASSPLGLILYEQYF
16 TRBJ2-3 TRBD2 . TRBV6-5 TGTGCCAGCAGTTACTCAGAGCGGGAGGGCACAGATACGCAGTATTTT CASSYSEREGTDTQYF
16 TRBJ2-1 . . TRBV16 TGTGCCAGCAGCCCACAGTCTGGGGGGCTCGACAATGAGCAGTTCTTC CASSPQSGGLDNEQFF
14 TRBJ1-1 TRBD1 . TRBV4-1 TGCGCCAGCAGCACAGGCAGGGGGGTAACTGAAGCTTTCTTT CASSTGRGVTEAFF
11 TRBJ1-2 . . TRBV28 TGTGCCAGCAGTCCCATGGGTGGCTACACCTTC CASSPMGGYTF
10 TRBJ2-1 . once TRBV29-1 TGCAGCGCTCCTCTCGATGAGCAGTTCTTC CSAPLDEQFF
15 TRBJ1-5 . . TRBV27 TGTGCCAGCAGTTTATCAGGGGGGGGAGGTCAGCCCCAGCATTTT CASSLSGGGGQPQHF
12 TRBJ2-7 . . TRBV6-6 TGTGCCAGCAGTGACAGTACCTACGAGCAGTACTTC CASSDSTYEQYF
14 TRBJ2-7 . . TRBV28 TGTGCCAGCAGCATATCACACGGGAGCGACGAGCAGTACTTC CASSISHGSDEQYF
14 TRBJ2-1 TRBD1 . TRBV5-4 TGTGCCAGCAGCCAAACAGGGGGCTACAATGAGCAGTTCTTC CASSQTGGYNEQFF
16 TRBJ2-2 TRBD1 . TRBV28 TGTGCCAGCAGATTTTTACAGGGGGTGGACACCGGGGAGCTGTTTTTT CASRFLQGVDTGELFF
11 TRBJ2-7 . . TRBV20-1 TGCAGTGCCCCCCAGGGCTACGAGCAGTACTTC CSAPQGYEQYF
13 TRBJ2-7 . . TRBV27 TGTGCCAGCAGTTTTTCCCAACTCTACGAGCAGTACTTC CASSFSQLYEQYF
16 TRBJ1-1 . few TRBV4-2 TGTGCCAGCAGCCAAGATCAGAACGGACTGAACACTGAAGCTTTCTTT CASSQDQNGLNTEAFF
17 TRBJ2-2 . once TRBV5-8 TGTGCCAGCAGCTTGGGGACAGCGCTCCCTCCGAGGGAGGAGCTGTTTTTT CASSLGTALPPREELFF
16 TRBJ2-2 . . TRBV6-6 TGTGCCAGCAGCCTCAGAATAGTCACCGACACCGGGGAGCTGTTTTTT CASSLRIVTDTGELFF
16 TRBJ2-1 TRBD2 . TRBV19 TGTGCCAGTAGTATATCGACTAGCGGGAGTTACAATGAGCAGTTCTTC CASSISTSGSYNEQFF
12 TRBJ2-7 . once TRBV15 TGTGCCACCAGCAGAGATGGGAGAGGGCAGTACTTC CATSRDGRGQYF
15 TRBJ1-2 . . TRBV11-2 TGTGCCAGCAGCCCGGGGGCGGGGGCAGGTTATGGCTACACCTTC CASSPGAGAGYGYTF
15 TRBJ2-7 TRBD2 . TRBV7-9 TGTGCCAGCAGCCCATCGGGACTAGCGGTGAGGGAGCAGTACTTC CASSPSGLAVREQYF
15 TRBJ2-7 TRBD2 . TRBV13 TGTGCCAGCAGCCCGACCCGGGAGGGCTCCTACGAGCAGTACTTC CASSPTREGSYEQYF
13 TRBJ2-5 . . TRBV27 TGTGCCAGCAGCCCGGGGGTGGCGGTTGAGCAGTACTTC CASSPGVAVEQYF
15 TRBJ1-5 TRBD1 . TRBV7-6 TGTGCCAGCAGCTTAGGCACAGGGGCGTATCAGCCCCAGCATTTT CASSLGTGAYQPQHF
14 TRBJ2-7 . . TRBV10-3 TGTGCGGGGGGAGCGGGCAGTAACTCCTACGAGCAGTACTTC CAGGAGSNSYEQYF